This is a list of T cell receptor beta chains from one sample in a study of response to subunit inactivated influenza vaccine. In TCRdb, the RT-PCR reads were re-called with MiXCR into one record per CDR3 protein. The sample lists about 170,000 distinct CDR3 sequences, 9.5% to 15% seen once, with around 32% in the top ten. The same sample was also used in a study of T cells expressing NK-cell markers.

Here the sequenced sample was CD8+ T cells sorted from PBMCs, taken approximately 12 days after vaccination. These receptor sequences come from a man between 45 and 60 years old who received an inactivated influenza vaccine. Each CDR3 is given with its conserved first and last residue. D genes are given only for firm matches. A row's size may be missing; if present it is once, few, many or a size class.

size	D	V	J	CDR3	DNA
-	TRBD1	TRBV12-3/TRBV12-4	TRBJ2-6	CASSKLRGQGVSSGANVLTF	TGTGCCAGCAGCAAACTAAGAGGACAGGGGGTCTCCTCTGGGGCCAACGTCCTGACTTTC
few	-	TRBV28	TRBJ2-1	CASSGVGDNEQFF	TGTGCCAGCTCTGGGGTCGGAGACAATGAGCAGTTCTTC
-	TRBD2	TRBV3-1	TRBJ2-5	CASLSPSGAETQYF	TGTGCCAGCTTGTCCCCTAGCGGGGCCGAGACCCAGTACTTC
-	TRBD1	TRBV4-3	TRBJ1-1	CASSQGTGSNTEAFF	TGCGCCAGCAGCCAGGGGACAGGGTCGAACACTGAAGCTTTCTTT
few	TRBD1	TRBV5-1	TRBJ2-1	CASSPGQGLSYNEQFF	TGCGCCAGCAGCCCCGGACAGGGTCTGTCCTACAATGAGCAGTTCTTC
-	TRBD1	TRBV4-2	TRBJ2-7	CASSQWETGLIAYEQYF	TGTGCCAGCAGCCAATGGGAGACAGGGTTGATCGCCTACGAGCAGTACTTC
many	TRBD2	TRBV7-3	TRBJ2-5	CASSPGGLAGRRETQYF	TGTGCCAGCAGCCCCGGGGGACTAGCGGGAAGGAGGGAGACCCAGTACTTC
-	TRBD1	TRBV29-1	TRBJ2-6	CSVEEDRGHSGANVLTF	TGCAGCGTTGAGGAGGACAGGGGACATTCTGGGGCCAACGTCCTGACTTTC
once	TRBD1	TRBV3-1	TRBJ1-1	CASSLDTQGATEAFF	TGTGCCAGCAGCCTGGACACACAGGGGGCCACTGAAGCTTTCTTT
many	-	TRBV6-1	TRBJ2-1	CASSTSSKGYNEQFF	TGTGCCAGCAGTACGAGCTCCAAAGGGTACAATGAGCAGTTCTTC
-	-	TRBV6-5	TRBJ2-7	CASSANRDEQYF	TGTGCCAGCAGTGCGAATCGGGACGAGCAGTACTTC
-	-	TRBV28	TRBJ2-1	CASSSPLEQFF	TGTGCCAGCAGCTCCCCATTAGAGCAGTTCTTC
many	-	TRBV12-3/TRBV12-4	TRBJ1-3	CASSLGAVLGLGNTIYF	TGTGCCAGCAGTTTAGGGGCGGTTCTTGGCCTCGGAAACACCATATATTTT
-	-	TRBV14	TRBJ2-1	CASSNGGSYNEQFF	TGTGCCAGCAGCAACGGGGGCTCATACAATGAGCAGTTCTTC
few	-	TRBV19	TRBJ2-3	CASSMIGEGTDTQYF	TGTGCCAGTAGTATGATTGGTGAGGGCACAGATACGCAGTATTTT
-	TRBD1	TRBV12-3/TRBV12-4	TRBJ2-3	CASSRQGPASSSTDTQYF	TGTGCCAGCAGCCGACAGGGGCCAGCGTCATCTAGCACAGATACGCAGTATTTT
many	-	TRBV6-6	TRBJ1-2	CASSYLNYGYTF	TGTGCCAGCAGTTATCTGAACTATGGCTACACCTTC
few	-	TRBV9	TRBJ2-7	CASSVGGRTYEQYF	TGTGCCAGCAGCGTAGGAGGCAGGACCTACGAGCAGTACTTC
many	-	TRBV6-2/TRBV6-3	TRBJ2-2	CASSYVNTGELFF	TGTGCCAGCAGTTACGTAAACACCGGGGAGCTGTTTTTT
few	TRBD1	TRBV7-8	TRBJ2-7	CASSSARTGGFLEQYF	TGTGCCAGCAGCTCCGCCCGGACAGGGGGGTTTCTCGAGCAGTACTTC
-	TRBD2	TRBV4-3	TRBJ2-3	CASSLRTSGRPDTQYF	TGCGCCAGCAGCCTACGAACTAGCGGGAGACCAGATACGCAGTATTTT
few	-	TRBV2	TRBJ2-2	CATKGGVGELFF	TGTGCCACTAAGGGGGGGGTCGGGGAGCTGTTTTTT
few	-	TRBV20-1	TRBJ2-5	CSALGGSETQYF	TGCAGTGCTCTGGGAGGTTCAGAGACCCAGTACTTC
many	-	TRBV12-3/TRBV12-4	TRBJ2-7	CASSSAITFNEQYF	TGTGCCAGCAGTTCCGCGATCACATTCAACGAGCAGTACTTC
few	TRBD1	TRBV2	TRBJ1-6	CASRELGQGYNSPLHF	TGTGCCAGCAGGGAACTGGGACAGGGCTATAATTCACCCCTCCACTTT
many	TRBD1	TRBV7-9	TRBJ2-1	CASSPTRDRAYNEQFF	TGTGCCAGCAGTCCGACCCGGGACAGGGCCTACAATGAGCAGTTCTTC
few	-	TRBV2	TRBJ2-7	CASRGTPAYEQYF	TGTGCCAGCAGAGGGACTCCAGCCTACGAGCAGTACTTC
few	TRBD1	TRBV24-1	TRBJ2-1	CATSTGAVEQFF	TGTGCCACCAGTACAGGGGCTGTTGAGCAGTTCTTC
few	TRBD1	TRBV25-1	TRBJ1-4	CASQGPTGPNEKLFF	TGTGCCAGCCAGGGCCCGACAGGGCCTAATGAAAAACTGTTTTTT
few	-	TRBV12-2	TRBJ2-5	CASRLAIPRQGIQETQYF	TGTGCAAGTCGCTTAGCGATTCCCCGTCAGGGGATACAAGAGACCCAGTACTTC
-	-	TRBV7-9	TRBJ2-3	CASSLRDSTDTQYF	TGTGCCAGCAGCCTAAGGGACAGCACAGATACGCAGTATTTT
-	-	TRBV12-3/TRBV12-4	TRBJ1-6	CARSPGGNSPLHF	TGTGCCAGAAGCCCGGGGGGTAATTCACCCCTCCACTTT
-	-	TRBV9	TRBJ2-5	CASSARFDRGETQYF	TGTGCCAGCAGCGCCCGGTTTGACCGGGGAGAGACCCAGTACTTC
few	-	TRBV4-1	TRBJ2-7	CASSQVASLSYEQYF	TGCGCCAGCAGCCAAGTAGCCAGCTTATCCTACGAGCAGTACTTC
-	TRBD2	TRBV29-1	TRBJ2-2	CSVEDMASGSRTGELFF	TGCAGCGTTGAAGATATGGCTAGCGGGAGCAGAACCGGGGAGCTGTTTTTT
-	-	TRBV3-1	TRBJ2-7	CASSPYYGPYEQYF	TGTGCCAGCAGCCCATATTACGGTCCCTACGAGCAGTACTTC
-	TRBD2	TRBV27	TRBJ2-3	CASSFLSGRATDTQYF	TGTGCCAGCAGTTTCCTGAGCGGGAGGGCGACAGATACGCAGTATTTT
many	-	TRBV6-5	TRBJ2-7	CASSYSGPYEQYF	TGTGCCAGCAGTTACTCGGGCCCCTACGAGCAGTACTTC
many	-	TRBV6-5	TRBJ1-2	CASSYSKGGGGYTF	TGTGCCAGCAGTTACTCGAAAGGCGGGGGTGGCTACACCTTC
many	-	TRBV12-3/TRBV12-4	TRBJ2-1	CASSLDGVYREQFF	TGTGCCAGCAGTTTAGATGGTGTCTACCGTGAGCAGTTCTTC
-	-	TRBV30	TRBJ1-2	CAWISLDGYYGYTF	TGTGCCTGGATATCCCTGGACGGGTACTATGGCTACACCTTC
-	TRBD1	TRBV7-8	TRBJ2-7	CASRRGQGAFYEQYF	TGTGCCAGCAGACGGGGACAGGGGGCTTTCTACGAGCAGTACTTC
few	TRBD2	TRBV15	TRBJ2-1	CATSRDLAGGLNEQFF	TGTGCCACCAGCAGAGATCTAGCGGGGGGCCTAAATGAGCAGTTCTTC
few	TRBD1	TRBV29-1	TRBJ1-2	CSVHVNRGGYTF	TGCAGCGTTCACGTAAACAGGGGTGGCTACACCTTC